This T cell receptor beta chain was sequenced during a study of T cell repertoires in cytomegalovirus infection. Germline V lookup: CDR1 SGHDT, CDR2 YYEEEE. Trimming removed 4 bases at V and 0 bases at J, with 7 bases between. CDR3 size: 14 residues. Each CDR3 protein is one row after TCRdb ran MiXCR on the reads. The profile shows about 200,000 distinct CDR3 sequences, roughly 9.8% of them singletons. The chain combines TRBV5-6 with TRBJ2-2, with D unresolved. The sequenced material came from PBMCs. The source is a human donor in good health (CMV status not recorded). Some clones in this sample may be carry-over from other donors' samples. The CDR3 DNA reads TGTGCCAGCAGCCTGGATCCGAACACCGGGGAGCTGTTTTTT. Its translation: CASSLDPNTGELFF.